This TCR beta chain was found in a study of T cells in Graves' hyperthyroidism and ophthalmopathy. Findings and limits, study-wide: Among clonotypes expanded in thyroid above 0.001, most were also found in blood. Ophthalmopathy could be told apart from stable hyperthyroidism with a 13 V-J model.

What was amplified from RNA transcripts were TCR beta CDR3 regions. A first-round RT-PCR of the TCR CDR3 used the HTBI primer set. TCRdb reprocessed the multiplex PCR reads with MiXCR, giving one entry per CDR3 protein. In the table there are 550,000 to 700,000 distinct CDR3 sequences, more than 45% of which are singletons. Each diagnosis drew on symptoms, thyroxine, TRAb, thyroid ultrasound and orbital computed tomography findings. V was shortened by 4 bases and J by 2 bases, with 15 bases between the two germline ends. The CDR3 is 15 amino acids. CDR1 is SGHTA and CDR2 is FQGNSA in the germline V gene. Of note for this clonotype: Its antigen is currently unknown.

The chain links TRBV7-2 to TRBJ2-7, with a weak D call TRBD2 (6 bases). The TCR was taken from an adult woman with Graves' disease, either hyperthyroidism or ophthalmopathy (not recorded which). Material for sequencing was peripheral blood or thyroid tissue (not recorded which). CDR3 region: CASSSQGGRPYEQYF. The CDR3 DNA follows: TGTGCCAGCAGCTCCCAAGGTGGGAGGCCCTACGAGCAGTACTTC.